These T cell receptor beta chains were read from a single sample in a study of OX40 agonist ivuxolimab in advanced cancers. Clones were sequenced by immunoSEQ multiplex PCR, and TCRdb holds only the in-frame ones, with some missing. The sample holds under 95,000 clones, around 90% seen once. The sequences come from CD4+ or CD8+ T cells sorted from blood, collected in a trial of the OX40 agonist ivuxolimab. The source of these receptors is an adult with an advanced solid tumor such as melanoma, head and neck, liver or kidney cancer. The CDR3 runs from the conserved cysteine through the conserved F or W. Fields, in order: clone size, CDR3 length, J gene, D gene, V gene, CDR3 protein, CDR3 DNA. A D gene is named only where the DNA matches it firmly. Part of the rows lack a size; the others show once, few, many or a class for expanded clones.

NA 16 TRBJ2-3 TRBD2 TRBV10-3 CAISESDRGGIDTQYF TGTGCCATCAGTGAGTCAGATCGGGGGGGCATAGATACGCAGTATTTT
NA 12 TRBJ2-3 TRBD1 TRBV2 CASSLQGDTQYF TGTGCCAGCAGCCTACAGGGGGATACGCAGTATTTT
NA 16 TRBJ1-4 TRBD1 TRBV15 CATSSDGQGAREKLFF TGTGCCACCAGCAGTGACGGACAGGGGGCGAGGGAAAAACTGTTTTTT
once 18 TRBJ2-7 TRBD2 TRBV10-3 CAISGEGVSGGTTREQYF TGTGCCATCAGTGGAGAAGGGGTTAGCGGGGGGACAACGCGCGAGCAGTACTTC
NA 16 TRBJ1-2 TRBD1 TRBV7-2 CASSIRQGEIGGSYTF TGTGCCAGCAGCATACGACAGGGGGAAATCGGCGGGAGCTACACCTTC
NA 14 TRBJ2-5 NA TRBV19 CASRVQGEGETQYF TGTGCCAGTAGAGTTCAGGGTGAGGGGGAGACCCAGTACTTC
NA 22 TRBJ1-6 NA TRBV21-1 CASSKRYKGRQGGLGSNSPLHF TGTGCCAGCAGCAAAAGGTATAAGGGGAGACAGGGTGGGCTTGGGAGTAATTCACCCCTCCACTTT
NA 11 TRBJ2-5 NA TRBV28 CASSFLETQYF TGTGCCAGCAGTTTTCTAGAGACCCAGTACTTC
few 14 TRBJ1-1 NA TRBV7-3 CASSVQGPHTEAFF TGTGCCAGCAGCGTACAGGGCCCCCACACTGAAGCTTTCTTT
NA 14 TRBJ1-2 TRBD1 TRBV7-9 CASSLMGQGAGYTF TGTGCCAGCAGCTTAATGGGACAGGGAGCTGGCTACACCTTC
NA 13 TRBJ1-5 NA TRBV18 CASADRRDQPQHF TGTGCCAGCGCAGACAGGCGAGATCAGCCCCAGCATTTT